This T cell receptor (beta chain) was sequenced during a study of T cell repertoires in cytomegalovirus infection. Study information: Recently identified HLA-C-restricted and well-studied HLA-B-restricted CMV epitopes were used.

On this clonotype: Its matching antigen is unknown.

Points from the study as a whole: CMV-specific HLA-C-restricted TCR beta clonotypes dominated the ex vivo response.

The CDR3 runs 16 residues. V was pared by 5 bases and J by 6 bases, with 11 bases of the junction left unmatched. One entry per CDR3 protein, called by TCRdb with MiXCR from the reads. The sample holds some 920,000 distinct CDR3 sequences; roughly 31% are singletons and the top ten take roughly 13%. The chain recombines TRBV12-3 or TRBV12-4 with TRBJ2-1; 9 bases match TRBD2. The TCR was taken from a human donor in good health (CMV status not recorded). Some clones in this sample may be carry-over from other donors' samples. The material sequenced was cultured CD8+ T cells from PBMCs, taken from culture after CMV antigen stimulation. Here the CDR3 reads CASSTTSGPRLNEQFF. In DNA form, the CDR3 reads TGTGCCAGCAGTACAACTAGCGGGCCGCGTCTCAATGAGCAGTTCTTC.